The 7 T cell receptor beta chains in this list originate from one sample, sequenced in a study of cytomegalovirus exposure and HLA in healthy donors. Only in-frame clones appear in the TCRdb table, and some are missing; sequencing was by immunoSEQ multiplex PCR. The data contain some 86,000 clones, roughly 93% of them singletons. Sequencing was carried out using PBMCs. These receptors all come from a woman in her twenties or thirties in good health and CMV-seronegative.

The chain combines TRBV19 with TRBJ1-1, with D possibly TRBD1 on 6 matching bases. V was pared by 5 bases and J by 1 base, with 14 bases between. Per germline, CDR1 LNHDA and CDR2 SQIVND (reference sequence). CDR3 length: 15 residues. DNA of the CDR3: TGTGCCAGTAGTCCCTTGGGGGCGGGGAACACTGAAGCTTTCTTT. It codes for CASSPLGAGNTEAFF.

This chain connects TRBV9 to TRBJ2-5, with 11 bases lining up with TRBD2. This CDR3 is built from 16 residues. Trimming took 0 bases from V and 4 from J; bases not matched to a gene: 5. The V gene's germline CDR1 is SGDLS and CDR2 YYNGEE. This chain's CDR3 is CASSVDSGGAGETQYF. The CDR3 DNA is TGTGCCAGCAGCGTAGATAGCGGGGGGGCCGGAGAGACCCAGTACTTC.

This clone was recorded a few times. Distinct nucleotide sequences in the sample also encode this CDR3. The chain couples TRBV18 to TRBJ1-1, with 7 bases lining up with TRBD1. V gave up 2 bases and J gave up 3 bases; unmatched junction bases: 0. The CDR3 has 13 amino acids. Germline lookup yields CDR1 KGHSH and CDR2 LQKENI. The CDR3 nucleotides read TGTGCCAGCTCACCAACAGGGGACACTGAAGCTTTCTTT. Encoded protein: CASSPTGDTEAFF.

The CDR3 loop reads CASSLEGRQGMGYTF. CDR3 nucleotides: TGCGCCAGCAGCTTGGAGGGTCGGCAGGGGATGGGCTACACCTTC. The chain carries TRBV5-1 and TRBJ1-2; D possibly corresponds to TRBD1 (6 bases). The CDR3 is 15 amino acids. V was clipped by 0 bases and J by 8 bases, with 17 bases between them. Germline-derived CDR1 and CDR2 are SGHRS and YFSETQ.

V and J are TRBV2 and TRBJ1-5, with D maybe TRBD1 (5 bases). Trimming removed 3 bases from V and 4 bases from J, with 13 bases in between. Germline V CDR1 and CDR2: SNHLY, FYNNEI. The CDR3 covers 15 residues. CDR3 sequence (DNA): TGTGCCAGCAGTGAGTCGTGGGGGGGGAATCAGCCCCAGCATTTT. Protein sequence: CASSESWGGNQPQHF.

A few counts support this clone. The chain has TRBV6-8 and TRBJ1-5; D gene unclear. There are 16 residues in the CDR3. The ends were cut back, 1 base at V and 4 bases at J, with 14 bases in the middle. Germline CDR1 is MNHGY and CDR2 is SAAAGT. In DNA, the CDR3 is TGTGCCAGCAGTTACTGTAAAGGGAGGGCGAATCAGCCCCAGCATTTT. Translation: CASSYCKGRANQPQHF.

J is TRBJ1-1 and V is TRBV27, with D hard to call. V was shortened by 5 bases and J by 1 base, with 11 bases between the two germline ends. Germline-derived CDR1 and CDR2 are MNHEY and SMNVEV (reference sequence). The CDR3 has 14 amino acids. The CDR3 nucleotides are TGTGCCAGCAGTCCCTTAGCGGGGAACACTGAAGCTTTCTTT. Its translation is CASSPLAGNTEAFF.